The T cell receptor beta chain described here comes from a study of cytomegalovirus exposure and HLA in healthy donors (dated by TCRdb to the late 2010s). Some background on the complete study: According to an earlier analysis of 587 of the donors, about 190 million T cells yielded roughly 110 million unique TCR beta sequences and roughly 280 Gb of sequence data. Roughly 300 gigabases of sequencing data and tens of millions of unique TCR sequences were included in an early release covering under 650 HLA-typed donors. The genetic ancestry cluster associated with self-reported Caucasian donors included over 80% of the roughly 400 genotyped donors. The study aimed to test whether signatures of past pathogen exposure could be identified by cataloging public T cell receptors. The T cell repertoires of 666 subjects were profiled by immunosequencing and related to cytomegalovirus serostatus. A separate validation cohort of some 130 different subjects was used in addition to the approximately 670-subject first cohort. To predict cytomegalovirus infection status, the study brought together high-throughput TCR immunosequencing, statistical association of individual TCRs with disease status, and machine learning. In a later analysis, previously published TCR beta repertoires from 500 to 750 donors were re-analyzed and high-resolution HLA genotyping was added so that TCR occurrence patterns could be studied. Rather than drawing on any new phenotypic data, the later analysis identified candidate immune exposures from TCR beta sequences and the way those sequences occurred across donors. To decide whether each TCR beta V gene segment behaved as functional or pseudogenic, an earlier analysis of some 580 of the donors relied on high-throughput TCR beta sequencing. Alongside the repertoire data, information on donor age, sex, ethnicity and CMV serostatus was compiled. Genome-wide SNP genotypes for about 65% of the 666 donors were used in a later genetic analysis, which treated that subset as a discovery cohort. Every discovery cohort repertoire had been produced on one sequencing platform. HLA typing covered class I and class II loci at four-digit resolution. Typing coverage varied by locus: 629-630 donors for A, B, C, DRB1 and DQB1; more than 500 for DQA1; nearly 610 for DPA1; some 470 for DPB1. Roughly 5 DR-DQ haplotypes were treated as single units for association and clustering because of strong linkage in the cohort. On average, approximately 250,000 unique TCR beta nucleotide sequences were sequenced per donor among more than 350 genotyped donors of the cohort, with roughly 18% of those sequences being non-productive. On the study overall, not on this receptor specifically: A few of the identified cytomegalovirus-associated TCR beta chains were confirmed in vitro to be specific for cytomegalovirus antigens. Several of the top co-occurrence clusters appeared to be linked to parvovirus B19, influenza, CMV and Epstein-Barr virus, according to a later analysis. This cohort had only TCR beta chains sequenced, and the lack of alpha or paired-chain data limited which features could be detected. While some public TCRs were present in many individuals, most TCR sequences turned up only very rarely across donors. A later analysis found that HLA-associated TCR beta chains were more clonally expanded and had lower generation probabilities than equally common non-associated chains. Some IMGT-functional V segments, including TRBV6-2 and TRBV6-3, could not be told apart with the 87-base-pair reads, so those segments were excluded. Because HLA typing was missing for some donors at each locus, association tests included only the typed subset. A later genetic analysis associated a missense DCLRE1C variant with V-gene and J-gene trimming of TCR beta chains, and an independent cohort replicated the association. Roughly uniform sequencing depth across donors was assumed in presence/absence analyses, although this assumption may not hold. In an earlier analysis of about 600 of the donors, most TCR beta V segments appeared in productive rearrangements about 90% or about 30% of the time, broadly matching IMGT annotations. The classifier was reported to diagnose cytomegalovirus status with high specificity and sensitivity in both the original cohort and the validation cohort. The earlier analysis of approximately 590 of the donors excluded over 15 rarely observed V segments, including chromosome 9 orphons, because counts were too low. CMV serostatus was the only immune exposure information available for the cohort. Correlated functional status among segregating V segments might reflect linkage disequilibrium, but an unknown experimental factor could not be ruled out. When HLA alleles, especially DR and DQ, strongly co-occurred, TCR associations were difficult to assign to individual alleles. In the study, about 150 TCR beta chains were listed as associated with cytomegalovirus. It was suggested by the authors that the approach could potentially be generalized to other disease states and immunological phenotypes. According to a later genetic analysis, donors in an Asian-associated ancestry cluster had fewer N-insertions in productive TCRs than the approximately 690-donor mean. In a later analysis, TCR association rates were found to vary across HLA loci, with the most associated TCRs seen for DRB1 alleles and the fewest for HLA-C alleles. A further reported finding was that TCR beta sequences accurately predicted the HLA-A and HLA-B alleles for most subjects in the first cohort. A later analysis found that most CMV-associated TCR beta chains appeared HLA-restricted, with HLA associations seemingly driven largely by CMV exposure. At a false discovery rate of 0.05, a later analysis linked 15,000 to 20,000 TCR beta sequences to specific HLA alleles. A cluster of highly shared sequence variants was judged likely to be a technical artifact of the sequencing pipeline.

The cohort consisted of hundreds of healthy bone marrow donors. Cohort members were all nominally healthy when sampled, although unrecorded immune exposures were likely present. The donor tested CMV seropositive and was one of the 289 seropositive cohort members. Each donor provided a peripheral blood sample, and peripheral blood mononuclear cells were used for TCR beta sequencing. The Qiagen DNeasy Blood Extraction Kit was used to extract genomic DNA from the blood cell samples. The CDR3 has 14 amino acids, counting the end cysteine and phenylalanine. Only the CDR3 DNA is retained, 42 bases long and in frame from the first base. V ends up 3 bases short and J 6 bases short, with an unmatched junction base count of 7. The germline V gene sets CDR1 to SGDLS and CDR2 to YYNGEE. Library method: the immunoSEQ multiplex PCR assay. A mixture of 60 forward primers for TCR Vbeta segments and 13 reverse primers for TCR Jbeta segments was used in the multiplex PCR. A multiplex PCR assay on genomic DNA amplified the CDR3 region of rearranged TCR beta genes. The amplified TCR beta libraries were sequenced on the Illumina HiSeq System as 87-base-pair reads. Processing in the source paper ran as follows. In a later analysis, some 80 million unique TCR beta chains were counted across the roughly 700 repertoires, and roughly 11 million of these chains were shared by at least two donors. Raw reads were error-corrected and collapsed into unique sequences with a nearest-neighbor algorithm that merged closely related sequences to remove PCR and sequencing errors. CDR3 sequences were aligned to IMGT reference sequences to assign V, D and J gene segments. For a sequence to be retained, a match of at least six nucleotides was required to both a V gene segment and a J gene segment. A rearrangement was called productive if the CDR3 had no stop codons and remained in frame with V and J, and every other rearrangement was called non-productive. CDR3 was defined according to IMGT convention as the region running from the second conserved V-encoded cysteine to the conserved J-encoded phenylalanine. The earlier analysis of 587 of the donors excluded sequences that lacked an unambiguous match to a single V gene segment. In an earlier analysis of 587 of the donors, V segments were called functional above 56.7% productive rearrangements and were called segregating when the between-donor standard deviation exceeded 5%. A statistical classification framework was developed to diagnose cytomegalovirus status using the catalog of TCR beta chain sequences. In a later analysis, TCR nucleotide sequences were compared against IMGT/GENE-DB human TR gene sequences so that V and J genes could be assigned. The TCRdist pipeline was used in a later analysis to assign CDR3 sequences and most-parsimonious VDJ recombination scenarios. In a later analysis, each TCR beta chain was defined by its CDR3 amino acid sequence together with its V-gene family, and reads lacking a unique V-gene family were excluded. In a later analysis, 500 to 650 highly shared, low-generation-probability nucleotide sequences were removed to address suspected cross-contamination and a sequencing artifact. For each public chain, a later analysis derived a clonal expansion index from normalized ranks of inferred template counts within each repertoire. Generation probabilities in a later analysis came from a VDJ recombination model fitted to out-of-frame rearrangements, and those results were checked against IGoR. In a later analysis, TCR-TCR, TCR-HLA and TCR-CMV co-occurrence was scored with hypergeometric tests, and a repertoire-size bias correction was applied to TCR pairs. In a later analysis, false discovery rates were estimated by permuting HLA or CMV assignments 20 times. In a later analysis, co-occurring TCRs were grouped with DBSCAN, and TCRdist sequence similarity was added when clustering was performed within HLA-allele-positive subsets. Repertoires with fewer than 30,000 or more than 120,000 public chains were left out of co-occurrence clustering, as were several repertoires with anomalous nucleotide sharing. In TCRdb, the immuneACCESS table is reduced to in-frame sequences with V and J assigned. These tables do not hold every clone; where another copy was compared, an unresolved V gene accounts for under half, and the others remain unexplained. The V and J calls and clone size are taken from that table; D and trimming were inferred from the DNA. Present in this sample are approximately 150,000 clones, around four fifths of which were seen just once. Together, the top ten hold 1.4% to 1.5% of the sample.

Remarks on this clone: There is no known antigen for this receptor. Nothing much larger sits one base from this clone, and base qualities are not available.

Sample: PBMCs. This clonotype was obtained from a woman aged 30 to 39 in good health and CMV-seropositive. The chain uses TRBV9 and TRBJ1-1; 8 of the junction bases match TRBD1. CDR3 loop: CASSEGQVLSEAFF. The DNA reads as follows: TGTGCCAGCAGCGAGGGACAGGTACTCTCTGAAGCTTTCTTT.